Following are 15 T cell receptor beta chains from one sample sequenced in a study of T cell repertoires in cytomegalovirus infection. MiXCR, applied by TCRdb to the reads, yields one record per CDR3 protein. The data contain 290,000 or so distinct CDR3 sequences, about a tenth of them seen just once; the ten biggest clones take up more than 2.5%. Source material: PBMCs. The receptors stem from a human donor in good health (CMV status not recorded). Some clones in this sample may be carry-over from other donors' samples.

The chain carries TRBV20-1 and TRBJ1-1; no firm D call. V lost 3 bases, J lost 3 bases, and 14 bases lay in between. CDR1 and CDR2 (germline): DFQATT, SNEGSKA (reference sequence). The CDR3 is 14 residues long. The CDR3 reads CSARYPGWDTEAFF. The CDR3 DNA follows: TGCAGTGCTAGGTACCCCGGATGGGACACTGAAGCTTTCTTT.

This clonotype occurred many times. The chain couples TRBV20-1 to TRBJ1-2; D may be TRBD1 (5 bases). The V gene lost 2 bases and the J gene lost 2 bases, with 12 bases spanning the gap. Germline V gives CDR1 DFQATT, CDR2 SNEGSKA (reference sequence). The CDR3 runs 14 residues. The CDR3 reads CSARLPGTNYGYTF. The CDR3 nucleotides read TGCAGTGCTAGACTCCCCGGGACCAACTATGGCTACACCTTC.

Concerning this clonotype itself: Being one base from a much bigger clone, this may be a read error. This chain joins TRBV2 and TRBJ2-1; a possible D gene is TRBD2 (5 bases). Deletions cut 8 bases from V and 7 bases from J, with 12 bases between. The CDR3 loop spans 12 amino acids. Looked up from germline, CDR1 is SNHLY and CDR2 is FYNNEI. The CDR3 coding sequence is TGTGCCAGCGTTAGAGGGCGGAATGAGCAGTTCTTC. This gives the protein CASVRGRNEQFF. Combining the CDR3 with reference TRBV2 and TRBJ2-1 gives the whole variable domain EPEVTQTPSHQVTQMGQEVILRCVPISNHLYFYWYRQILGQKVEFLVSFYNNEISEKSEIFDDQFSVERPDGSNFTLKIRSTKLEDSAMYFCASVRGRNEQFFGPGTRLTVL.

This clonotype was seen repeatedly, ten times or more. The chain uses TRBV28 and TRBJ1-6, with 9 nucleotides matching TRBD1. This CDR3 region has 16 residues. V was pared by 3 bases and J by 8 bases, with 8 bases of the junction left unmatched. Germline V gene data show CDR1 as MDHEN and CDR2 as SYDVKM. The CDR3 region is CASSFPQGAADSPLHF. The CDR3 DNA reads as TGTGCCAGCAGTTTCCCACAGGGGGCGGCGGATTCACCCCTCCACTTT.

This clonotype appeared many times. CDR3 DNA: TGCGCCAGCAGCCAAGATAGCGGGGGGCCATCTGATACGCAGTATTTT. This sequence encodes CASSQDSGGPSDTQYF. This chain uses TRBV4-1 with TRBJ2-3; 10 bases align to TRBD2. V was clipped by 0 bases and J by 6 bases; unmatched bases: 6. This CDR3 comprises 16 residues. Germline V gene sequence: CDR1 MGHRA, CDR2 YSYEKL.

This clonotype appeared many times. The chain joins TRBV5-1 to TRBJ2-6; D might be TRBD2 (5 bases). Trimming took off 2 bases at V and 1 base at J, with 10 bases between the two ends. CDR3 size: 16 residues. Germline V gene sequence: CDR1 SGHRS, CDR2 YFSETQ. CDR3 nucleotide sequence: TGCGCCAGCAGCTTCGCCCGGGGTTCTGGGGCCAACGTCCTGACTTTC. Its translation is CASSFARGSGANVLTF. Filled out from reference TRBV5-1 and TRBJ2-6, the complete variable domain reads KAGVTQTPRYLIKTRGQQVTLSCSPISGHRSVSWYQQTPGQGLQFLFEYFSETQRNKGNFPGRFSGRQFSNSRSEMNVSTLELGDSALYLCASSFARGSGANVLTFGAGSRLTVL.

In this sample, this clonotype turned up many times. CDR3 in DNA: TGTGCCAGCAGTTTAGTGGGACAGGGCCCATCTCAGCCCCAGCATTTT. Amino acid sequence: CASSLVGQGPSQPQHF. The V call is TRBV28, the J call TRBJ1-5; 9 bases are shared with TRBD1. CDR3 length equals 16 residues. The germline CDR1 and CDR2 sequences are MDHEN and SYDVKM. Trimming cost V 2 bases and J 6 bases; bases outside gene matches: 8.

Many counts were recorded for this clonotype. The chain employs TRBV2 and TRBJ2-7; the D is unclear. The germline V gene has CDR1 SNHLY and CDR2 FYNNEI. Between the trimmed V and J ends, which lost 4 bases and 7 bases, there was a span of 14 bases. This CDR3 contains 13 residues. CDR3 in DNA: TGTGCCAGCAGTGCCCAGGATCCCTGGGAGCAGTACGTC. Amino acid sequence: CASSAQDPWEQYV.

The chain combines TRBV23-1 with TRBJ1-5, with D possibly matching TRBD1 (5 bases). TRBV23-1 is marked as an open reading frame, function uncertain. This CDR3 has 16 residues. V dropped 4 bases and J dropped 5 bases, with 18 bases sitting between them. The CDR3 DNA is TGCGCCAGCAGTCCACAAGCGGGGTCGGGGGATCAGCCCCAGCATTTT. Its translation is CASSPQAGSGDQPQHF.

In this sample, this clonotype turned up many times. This chain uses TRBV29-1 with TRBJ2-5; 10 bases match TRBD1. Germline CDR1 is SQVTM and CDR2 is ANQGSEA. Unmatched junction bases numbered 6, after V lost 7 bases and J lost 4 bases. The CDR3 spans 13 residues. The CDR3 nucleotides read TGCAGCGGGCGACAGGGGGCAGGAGAGACCCAGTACTTC. Encoded protein: CSGRQGAGETQYF.

Many counts were recorded for this clonotype. This chain links TRBV12-3 or TRBV12-4 with TRBJ2-2; TRBD1 matches at 9 bases. V gave up 6 bases and J gave up 3 bases; unmatched junction bases: 20. The CDR3 sequence is 20 residues long. The CDR3 loop is CASSRGPGQGLLRDTGELFF. Written as DNA, the CDR3 is TGTGCCAGCAGCCGGGGGCCGGGACAGGGTTTACTTAGGGACACCGGGGAGCTGTTTTTT.

In its sample, this clonotype was seen many times. The genes are TRBV6-5 and TRBJ1-2, with TRBD1 as a possible D gene (5 bases). V lost 2 bases to trimming and J lost 6 bases, with 10 bases between them. Looked up from germline, CDR1 is MNHEY and CDR2 is SVGAGI. The CDR3 is made up of 13 amino acids. The chain's CDR3 is CASSYGRVDGYTF. The CDR3, as DNA: TGTGCCAGCAGTTACGGCAGGGTGGATGGCTACACCTTC.

This clonotype has a count of ten or more. The rearrangement joins TRBV6-1 to TRBJ2-5, with 9 bases identical to TRBD1. Germline V gives CDR1 MNHNS, CDR2 SASEGT. The V gene end was trimmed by 8 bases and the J gene end by 1 base; junction bases not matched to a gene: 8. The CDR3 loop spans 15 amino acids. The CDR3 spells CASLRTGGSQETQYF. DNA of the CDR3: TGTGCCAGCCTGCGAACAGGGGGCTCCCAAGAGACCCAGTACTTC.

This clonotype was recorded at least ten times. The V and J genes are TRBV20-1 and TRBJ2-7; unclear D gene. V lost 6 bases and J lost 7, with 25 bases in between. The CDR3 contains 15 residues. Germline CDR1 and CDR2: DFQATT and SNEGSKA (reference sequence). Here the CDR3 DNA reads TGCAGTGCCCACGGTAGGCAGGAAGGAGAGCGTGAGCAGTACGTC. This encodes CSAHGRQEGEREQYV.

The V and J genes are TRBV20-1 and TRBJ1-4, with no clear D. The CDR3 contains 15 residues. Between the trimmed V and J ends, which lost 0 bases and 6 bases, there was a span of 14 bases. CDR1 and CDR2 (germline): DFQATT, SNEGSKA (reference sequence). CDR3 amino acids: CSARDPRDPYEKLFF. CDR3 DNA sequence: TGCAGTGCTAGAGATCCGAGGGATCCTTATGAAAAACTGTTTTTT.